Each of the 9 T cell receptor beta chains below was sequenced from the same sample in a study of OX40 agonist ivuxolimab in advanced cancers. The method was immunoSEQ multiplex PCR; TCRdb's version includes in-frame clones alone and lacks a portion of them. There are about 62,000 clones in the sample; 85% occur only once, and 3% to 4.5% lies in the top ten. The sample here was CD4+ or CD8+ T cells sorted from blood, taken in a trial of the OX40 agonist ivuxolimab. The receptors derive from an adult with an advanced solid tumor such as melanoma, head and neck, liver or kidney cancer.

The gene calls are TRBV6-1 and TRBJ2-5; D unclear. V was trimmed by 9 bases and J by 5 bases, leaving 13 bases between them. This CDR3 contains 12 residues. Looked up from germline, CDR1 is MNHNS and CDR2 is SASEGT. CDR3 amino acids: CARNKSNETQYF. CDR3 DNA: TGTGCCAGGAACAAGAGTAATGAGACCCAGTACTTC.

The chain is built from TRBV10-3 and TRBJ2-5; the match to TRBD1 covers 7 bases. V shed 4 bases, J shed 0 bases, and the junction held 2 bases outside the gene matches. The CDR3 is 14 residues long. Germline CDR1 reads ENHRY; CDR2 reads SYGVKD. The CDR3 spells CAISGQGHQETQYF. As DNA, the CDR3 is TGTGCCATCAGTGGACAGGGCCACCAAGAGACCCAGTACTTC.

A word on this clone: The junction differs from germline at one of its ends, possibly a read error. The chain employs TRBV13 and TRBJ2-1; 9 nucleotides match TRBD2. CDR3 length: 16 amino acids. CDR1 and CDR2 (germline): PRHDT, FYEKMQ (reference sequence). CDR3 in amino acids: CASSVGTLAGHNEQFF. In nucleotides, the CDR3 is TGTGCCAGCAGCGTAGGGACCCTAGCGGGGCACAATGAGCAGTTCTTC.

This chain joins TRBV7-3 and TRBJ1-3; D is ambiguous. The CDR3 length is 13 residues. Trimming took 5 bases from V and 4 from J, leaving 9 bases between them. CDR1 and CDR2 from the germline V gene are SGHTA and FQGTGA. As DNA, the CDR3 is TGTGCCAGCAGCCGCGAACACGGAAACACCATATATTTT. This sequence encodes CASSREHGNTIYF.

V is TRBV5-1 and J is TRBJ1-3; a possible D gene is TRBD1 (6 bases). The V and J ends lost 0 bases and 0 bases respectively, with 7 bases between them. The germline V gene encodes CDR1 SGHRS and CDR2 YFSETQ. The CDR3 covers 15 residues. The CDR3 DNA is TGCGCCAGCAGCTTGGACAGGGCCTCTGGAAACACCATATATTTT. As protein: CASSLDRASGNTIYF.

The chain recombines TRBV7-9 with TRBJ2-7; TRBD1 matches at 10 bases. V was clipped by 4 bases and J by 3 bases; unmatched bases: 12. The CDR3 covers 17 residues. Germline-derived CDR1 and CDR2 are SEHNR and FQNEAQ (reference sequence). The CDR3 DNA follows: TGTGCCAGCAGCTCTCCGAAGCCGGGACAGGGGTTCTACGAGCAGTACTTC. It yields the protein CASSSPKPGQGFYEQYF.

V is TRBV6-1 and J is TRBJ1-3; D possibly corresponds to TRBD1 (6 bases). CDR1 MNHNS and CDR2 SASEGT come from the germline V gene. V lost 4 bases to trimming and J lost 4 bases, with 14 bases between them. CDR3 length equals 15 residues. The CDR3 sequence: CASSARGSEGNTIYF. The DNA for the CDR3 is TGTGCCAGCAGTGCCAGGGGTTCCGAGGGAAACACCATATATTTT.

V and J are TRBV27 and TRBJ1-1; no definite D call. This CDR3 comprises 13 residues. Germline V gives CDR1 MNHEY, CDR2 SMNVEV (reference sequence). V was cut by 0 bases and J by 0 bases, with 2 bases left in between. CDR3 protein: CASSLSVNTEAFF. As DNA, the CDR3 is TGTGCCAGCAGTTTATCAGTGAACACTGAAGCTTTCTTT.

This clone was recorded a few times. The CDR3 DNA follows: TGTGCCACCAGCAGTGTAGGAGGCGGCAACTATGGCTACACCTTC. Translation gives CATSSVGGGNYGYTF. The V and J genes are TRBV15 and TRBJ1-2; D is undetermined. CDR1 is LNHNV, CDR2 YYDKDF, per germline (reference sequence). There are 15 residues in the CDR3. V gave up 3 bases and J gave up 2 bases, with 13 bases separating them.